The 25 T cell receptor beta chains listed next were all sequenced from one sample in a study of T cell changes during pregnancy in multiple sclerosis. Measured with immunoSEQ multiplex PCR; TCRdb has only the in-frame clones, and not every one. The data hold about 38,000 clones, with 85% to 95% observed a single time. Here the sequenced sample was CD4+ T cells from peripheral blood mononuclear cells, taken in the second trimester of pregnancy. Every receptor here comes from a female donor with multiple sclerosis, enrolled in a pregnancy study.

The chain has TRBV18 and TRBJ1-5; 9 bases are shared with TRBD1. The CDR3 runs to 16 residues. CDR1 is KGHSH and CDR2 is LQKENI in the germline V gene. V shed 4 bases, J shed 6 bases, and the junction held 10 bases outside the gene matches. The chain's CDR3 is CASSLFGQGSGQPQHF. The CDR3 DNA reads as TGTGCCAGCTCACTATTTGGACAGGGGAGCGGTCAGCCCCAGCATTTT.

The chain uses TRBV7-9 and TRBJ1-2, with D tentatively TRBD1 (6 bases). CDR1 is SEHNR, CDR2 FQNEAQ, per germline (reference sequence). Trimming shortened V by 3 bases and J by 2 bases, and 7 bases separated the two germline ends. There are 13 residues in the CDR3. In nucleotides, the CDR3 is TGTGCCAGCAGCTTTAGGGGGAACTATGGCTACACCTTC. Translated: CASSFRGNYGYTF.

In its sample, this clone was seen a few times. The CDR3 DNA follows: TGTGCCAGCATGGGGGGTGGGAGTTCCACCTACAATGAGCAGTTCTTC. This codes for CASMGGGSSTYNEQFF. The J gene is TRBJ2-1, the V gene TRBV6-6, with a possible D match to TRBD2 (6 bases). Trimming stripped 7 bases from V and 2 bases from J, with 18 bases between. There are 16 residues in the CDR3. CDR1 is MNHNY and CDR2 is SVGAGI in the germline V gene (reference sequence).

J is TRBJ1-3 and V is TRBV9; TRBD1 matches at 7 bases. Germline lookup yields CDR1 SGDLS and CDR2 YYNGEE. Trimming removed 5 bases from V and 3 bases from J; junction bases left unmatched: 8. The CDR3 has 15 residues. In nucleotides, the CDR3 is TGTGCCAGCAGGAGGGACAGTCACGATGGAAACACCATATATTTT. It yields the protein CASRRDSHDGNTIYF.

The genes are TRBV5-1 and TRBJ1-1; D may be TRBD1 (6 bases). With 0 bases removed from V and 6 bases from J, the gap between germline ends came to 15 bases. The germline CDR1 and CDR2 sequences are SGHRS and YFSETQ. The CDR3 loop spans 15 amino acids. In DNA, the CDR3 is TGCGCCAGCAGCTTGGAGCTACAGGGTGACGCTGAAGCTTTCTTT. The encoded protein is CASSLELQGDAEAFF.

The rearrangement joins TRBV2 to TRBJ1-1, with TRBD1 identical over 7 bases. The CDR3 sequence is 13 residues long. Germline loops: CDR1 SNHLY, CDR2 FYNNEI. J gave up 7 bases and V 7 bases, and 9 bases lay outside the gene matches. The CDR3 protein is CASTPTGDLEAFF. For the CDR3, the DNA is TGTGCCAGCACTCCAACAGGGGACCTTGAAGCTTTCTTT.

The chain couples TRBV28 to TRBJ1-5; tentative D call: TRBD1 (6 bases). Trimming shortened V by 7 bases and J by 0 bases, and 13 bases separated the two germline ends. The CDR3 sequence is 15 residues long. Per germline, CDR1 MDHEN and CDR2 SYDVKM. CDR3 in amino acids: CASTGTLFSNQPQHF. CDR3 sequence (DNA): TGTGCCAGCACCGGGACATTATTTAGCAATCAGCCCCAGCATTTT.

DNA of the CDR3: TGTGCCAGCAGCTCACTTAATACCGGGGAGCTGTTTTTT. This gives the protein CASSSLNTGELFF. The rearrangement links TRBV7-3 to TRBJ2-2; unclear D gene. The CDR3 sequence is 13 residues long. Germline-derived CDR1 and CDR2 are SGHTA and FQGTGA. V dropped 4 bases and J dropped 5 bases, with 8 bases sitting between them.

This clone has a single count. The chain joins TRBV5-1 to TRBJ1-2; D gene ambiguous. Trimming removed 3 bases at V and 4 bases at J, with 19 bases between. CDR3 size: 16 residues. Germline values: CDR1 SGHRS, CDR2 YFSETQ. CDR3 region: CASSSDSAGILYGYTF. In DNA, the CDR3 is TGCGCCAGCAGCTCGGATAGCGCAGGAATTCTCTATGGCTACACCTTC.

The genes are TRBV6-5 and TRBJ2-1, with a weak D call TRBD2 (6 bases). Per germline, CDR1 MNHEY and CDR2 SVGAGI. Trimming removed 8 bases at V and 6 bases at J, with 14 bases between. This CDR3 spans 13 amino acids. The CDR3 loop is CASGTHGSNEQFF. The CDR3 nucleotides read TGTGCCAGCGGGACCCACGGGAGCAATGAGCAGTTCTTC.

Here the CDR3 DNA reads TGTGCCAGCAGCTTGGACGGGGTTACCTACGAGCAGTACTTC. Translating gives CASSLDGVTYEQYF. This chain joins TRBV5-5 and TRBJ2-7; D is perhaps TRBD2 (5 bases). The CDR3 runs to 14 residues. From germline, CDR1 is SGHKS and CDR2 YYEKEE (reference sequence). Trimming stripped 0 bases from V and 2 bases from J, with 9 bases between.

This clone appeared once. The genes are TRBV28 and TRBJ1-2; no definite D call. Germline values: CDR1 MDHEN, CDR2 SYDVKM. CDR3 size: 16 residues. V was cut by 6 bases and J by 5 bases, with 22 bases left in between. The CDR3 spells CASSNRPALGIYGYTF. DNA for the CDR3: TGTGCCAGCAGCAACCGGCCTGCCCTCGGGATATATGGCTACACCTTC.

The chain employs TRBV12-5 and TRBJ1-5; D may be TRBD1 (6 bases). The germline V gene has CDR1 LGHNT and CDR2 FRNRAP. Trimming pared 3 bases from V and 5 bases from J, leaving 8 bases between. CDR3 length: 13 residues. The CDR3 DNA is TGTGCTAGTGGTTTCGGACAGTATCAGCCCCAGCATTTT. It is translated as CASGFGQYQPQHF.

This chain links TRBV12-5 with TRBJ2-5; D unresolved. The CDR3 sequence is 15 residues long. Germline CDR1 reads LGHNT; CDR2 reads FRNRAP. V was cut by 0 bases and J by 3 bases, with 11 bases left in between. The CDR3 DNA reads as TGTGCTAGTGGTTTGGTAAGGCCAGGTGAAGAGACCCAGTACTTC. Translation gives CASGLVRPGEETQYF.

V and J are TRBV2 and TRBJ2-5, with TRBD2 as a possible D gene (5 bases). The CDR3 loop spans 14 amino acids. V dropped 3 bases and J dropped 6 bases, with 14 bases sitting between them. The germline CDR1 and CDR2 sequences are SNHLY and FYNNEI. The CDR3 sequence is CASSERGLLKTQYF. Here the CDR3 DNA reads TGTGCCAGCAGTGAGCGAGGACTCTTAAAGACCCAGTACTTC.

The chain carries TRBV2 and TRBJ2-2; 8 bases match TRBD2. There are 16 residues in the CDR3. Germline loops: CDR1 SNHLY, CDR2 FYNNEI. The V gene end was trimmed by 5 bases and the J gene end by 3 bases; junction bases not matched to a gene: 8. The CDR3 loop is CASSFGAGEYTGELFF. In DNA, the CDR3 is TGTGCCAGCAGTTTCGGAGCGGGAGAGTACACCGGGGAGCTGTTTTTT.

The chain joins TRBV5-1 to TRBJ2-7; D gene uncertain. Trimming shortened V by 3 bases and J by 3 bases, and 16 bases separated the two germline ends. Germline V gene sequence: CDR1 SGHRS, CDR2 YFSETQ. CDR3 length equals 15 residues. CDR3 in DNA: TGCGCCAGCAGCTATGGTCCTGCGCCCTTCTACGAGCAGTACTTC. It translates to CASSYGPAPFYEQYF.

CDR3 DNA sequence: TGTGCCACCAGCAGAGAGGGGGGGCCGTACAATGAGCAGTTCTTC. This codes for CATSREGGPYNEQFF. V gene TRBV15 combines with J gene TRBJ2-1; D is perhaps TRBD2 (7 bases). This CDR3 region has 15 residues. With 0 bases removed from V and 4 bases from J, the gap between germline ends came to 10 bases. The germline V gene has CDR1 LNHNV and CDR2 YYDKDF (reference sequence).

The rearrangement uses TRBV28 and TRBJ1-1; D not certain. This CDR3 is 14 amino acids long. V lost 7 bases to trimming and J lost 1 base, with 13 bases between them. The germline V gene encodes CDR1 MDHEN and CDR2 SYDVKM. The CDR3 DNA reads as TGTGCCAGCATCGGTATAGAGAGGAACACTGAAGCTTTCTTT. Residues: CASIGIERNTEAFF.

The V and J genes are TRBV9 and TRBJ2-7; tentatively, D is TRBD2 (5 bases). Trimming removed 4 bases from V and 5 bases from J, with 13 bases in between. This CDR3 spans 13 amino acids. CDR1 is SGDLS, CDR2 YYNGEE, per germline. CDR3 nucleotides: TGTGCCAGCAGCCCTCGGACTGCGGACGAGCAGTACTTC. Translating gives CASSPRTADEQYF.

The chain recombines TRBV10-3 with TRBJ1-4, with TRBD1 identical over 10 bases. Per germline, CDR1 ENHRY and CDR2 SYGVKD. Germline trimming cut 4 bases from V and 8 bases from J; bases unmatched to any gene: 4. The length of the CDR3 is 14 residues. Here the CDR3 DNA reads TGTGCCATCAGTGGACAGGGGGCTCGGGAAAAACTGTTTTTT. It encodes CAISGQGAREKLFF.

This chain connects TRBV5-5 to TRBJ1-6; no definite D call. The V and J ends lost 4 bases and 10 bases respectively, with 15 bases between them. Germline CDR1 SGHKS, CDR2 YYEKEE (reference sequence). This CDR3 has 14 amino acids. This CDR3 reads CASSRGPSGSPLHF. The CDR3 DNA is TGTGCCAGCAGCCGCGGACCATCGGGATCACCCCTCCACTTT. Complete variable domain (other parts from reference TRBV5-5 and TRBJ1-6): DAGVTQSPTHLIKTRGQQVTLRCSPISGHKSVSWYQQVLGQGPQFIFQYYEKEERGRGNFPDRFSARQFPNYSSELNVNALLLGDSALYLCASSRGPSGSPLHFGNGTRLTVT.

The V call is TRBV11-2, the J call TRBJ2-7; 11 bases line up with TRBD2. This CDR3 region has 16 residues. In germline, CDR1 is SGHAT, CDR2 FQNNGV. V gave up 0 bases and J gave up 2 bases; unmatched junction bases: 3. The CDR3 DNA sequence: TGTGCCAGCAGCTTAGAGTTTAGCGGGGGGGCCTACGAGCAGTACTTC. This gives the protein CASSLEFSGGAYEQYF. The whole variable domain, filled in from reference TRBV11-2 and TRBJ2-7, reads EAGVAQSPRYKIIEKRQSVAFWCNPISGHATLYWYQQILGQGPKLLIQFQNNGVVDDSQLPKDRFSAERLKGVDSTLKIQPAKLEDSAVYLCASSLEFSGGAYEQYFGPGTRLTVT.

The rearrangement uses TRBV5-1 and TRBJ2-5; TRBD1 matches at 9 bases. CDR1 SGHRS and CDR2 YFSETQ come from the germline V gene. This CDR3 region has 15 residues. J lost 6 bases, V lost 0 bases, and 6 bases had no gene match. CDR3 region: CASSLGTGDGKTQYF. As DNA, the CDR3 is TGCGCCAGCAGCTTGGGGACAGGGGACGGAAAGACCCAGTACTTC.

This chain uses TRBV7-2 with TRBJ1-4; possibly TRBD1 for D (5 bases). Germline lookup yields CDR1 SGHTA and CDR2 FQGNSA. The CDR3 runs to 13 residues. Deletions cut 5 bases from V and 10 bases from J, with 14 bases between. The CDR3 nucleotides are TGTGCCAGCAGCCAAACGGTGGGGGGAAAACTGTTTTTT. Protein product: CASSQTVGGKLFF.